A single sample gave rise to the 15 T cell receptor beta chains below, sequenced in a study of shared clonotypes between healthy human individuals. TCRdb keeps only in-frame clones here, not all; method: immunoSEQ multiplex PCR. Among 150,000 to 200,000 clones listed, about 93% were seen once. Source material: naive CD4+ T cells sorted from blood. Subset described: CD45RA+ positively selected. Source of these receptors: a woman between 25 and 40 years old in good health.

This clone was picked up a small number of times. The CDR3 reads CASHRGDSASYEQYF. The CDR3 DNA sequence: TGTGCCAGCCACCGAGGGGACTCCGCCTCCTACGAGCAGTACTTC. V is TRBV5-4 and J is TRBJ2-7; weak D call: TRBD2 (6 bases). The CDR3 runs 15 residues. Germline CDR1 reads SGHNT; CDR2 reads YYREEE (reference sequence). V lost 7 bases to trimming and J lost 0 bases, with 17 bases between them.

The chain uses TRBV10-2 and TRBJ2-7; TRBD2 matches at 7 bases. V shed 1 base, J shed 2 bases, and the junction held 2 bases outside the gene matches. Germline CDR1 reads WSHSY; CDR2 reads SAAADI. The CDR3 consists of 14 residues. The CDR3 DNA follows: TGCGCCAGCAGTGAGTGGGGGACTACCTACGAGCAGTACTTC. As protein: CASSEWGTTYEQYF.

The genes are TRBV7-9 and TRBJ2-1, with D maybe TRBD2 (6 bases). V was cut by 3 bases and J by 6 bases, with 15 bases left in between. This CDR3 contains 15 residues. Germline CDR1 SEHNR, CDR2 FQNEAQ (reference sequence). The CDR3 nucleotides are TGTGCCAGCAGCTTGGGGGGAGTATCAGGCAATGAGCAGTTCTTC. Translation: CASSLGGVSGNEQFF. The entire variable domain, with the rest obtained from reference TRBV7-9 and TRBJ2-1, is as follows: DTGVSQNPRHKITKRGQNVTFRCDPISEHNRLYWYRQTLGQGPEFLTYFQNEAQLEKSRLLSDRFSAERPKGSFSTLEIQRTEQGDSAMYLCASSLGGVSGNEQFFGPGTRLTVL.

J is TRBJ2-7 and V is TRBV5-1, with 11 bases that match TRBD2. Germline values: CDR1 SGHRS, CDR2 YFSETQ. V lost 3 bases to trimming and J lost 6 bases; unmatched junction nucleotides: 5. CDR3 length equals 14 residues. The DNA for the CDR3 is TGCGCCAGCAGCTCACTAGCGGGAGAGGGCGAGCAGTACTTC. This encodes CASSSLAGEGEQYF.

The genes are TRBV29-1 and TRBJ2-7, with 10 positions matching TRBD2. The CDR3 is 12 amino acids. Germline trimming cut 3 bases from V and 13 bases from J; bases unmatched to any gene: 9. The germline V gene has CDR1 SQVTM and CDR2 ANQGSEA. The chain's CDR3 is CSVDSPSGREYF. In DNA form, the CDR3 reads TGCAGCGTTGATTCCCCTAGCGGGAGAGAATACTTC.

The rearrangement joins TRBV19 to TRBJ2-1, with 9 nucleotides matching TRBD2. Germline lookup yields CDR1 LNHDA and CDR2 SQIVND (reference sequence). Losses at the gene ends were 5 bases for V and 2 bases for J; bases not matched to a gene: 13. The CDR3 is 18 amino acids. The CDR3 spells CASSFPRTSDHPYNEQFF. The DNA of the CDR3 is TGTGCCAGTAGTTTCCCTAGGACTAGCGATCACCCCTACAATGAGCAGTTCTTC.

The chain uses TRBV29-1 and TRBJ1-1; D is undetermined. Trimming took 5 bases from V and 4 from J, leaving 8 bases between them. The CDR3 loop spans 11 amino acids. Germline CDR1 and CDR2: SQVTM and ANQGSEA. The CDR3 region is CSVRLGTEAFF. DNA of the CDR3: TGCAGCGTTCGGTTGGGCACTGAAGCTTTCTTT.

This clone came up once. This chain uses TRBV10-2 with TRBJ2-6; D remains unclear. V was shortened by 0 bases and J by 0 bases, with 9 bases between the two germline ends. The length of the CDR3 is 17 residues. The germline V gene encodes CDR1 WSHSY and CDR2 SAAADI. CDR3: CASSESEAISGANVLTF. The DNA for the CDR3 is TGCGCCAGCAGTGAGTCCGAAGCCATCTCTGGGGCCAACGTCCTGACTTTC.

This chain uses TRBV27 with TRBJ2-1; D possibly corresponds to TRBD2 (6 bases). Germline V gene data show CDR1 as MNHEY and CDR2 as SMNVEV (reference sequence). The germline V and J ends were trimmed by 3 bases and 7 bases, with 19 bases remaining between them. The CDR3 loop spans 16 amino acids. The CDR3: CASSFPSSLGGNEQFF. The CDR3 bases are TGTGCCAGCAGTTTCCCCTCGTCTTTAGGAGGGAATGAGCAGTTCTTC.

The chain is built from TRBV9 and TRBJ2-1; 7 bases fit TRBD1. The CDR3 is 16 amino acids. The trim removed 1 base at V and 5 bases at J, leaving 9 bases unmatched. Germline V gene data show CDR1 as SGDLS and CDR2 as YYNGEE. The CDR3 here is CASSVTPGGNHNEQFF. In nucleotides, the CDR3 is TGTGCCAGCAGCGTAACCCCAGGGGGTAATCACAATGAGCAGTTCTTC.

The chain is built from TRBV27 and TRBJ2-7; 7 nucleotides align to TRBD1. The germline V gene has CDR1 MNHEY and CDR2 SMNVEV (reference sequence). This CDR3 comprises 15 residues. V lost 5 bases and J lost 3; bases outside the gene matches: 10. CDR3 coding DNA: TGTGCCAGCAGTCTTCCTAGGACAGGAATCTACGAGCAGTACTTC. Translated, it gives CASSLPRTGIYEQYF.

This clone was detected only once. The chain links TRBV2 to TRBJ1-2; 10 nucleotides match TRBD1. Germline CDR1 reads SNHLY; CDR2 reads FYNNEI. CDR3 length: 17 amino acids. V was pared by 3 bases and J by 6 bases, with 13 bases of the junction left unmatched. The CDR3 loop is CASSEGTGASSWDGYTF. CDR3 coding DNA: TGTGCCAGCAGTGAGGGGACAGGGGCCTCCTCATGGGATGGCTACACCTTC.

V and J are TRBV4-1 and TRBJ1-4; 10 positions agree with TRBD1. V lost 1 base, J lost 7 bases, and 9 bases stayed unmatched. This CDR3 has 17 residues. The germline V gene encodes CDR1 MGHRA and CDR2 YSYEKL. DNA of the CDR3: TGCGCCAGCAGCCAAGCCCCGAAGGGACAGGGGATTGAAAAACTGTTTTTT. Protein sequence: CASSQAPKGQGIEKLFF.

The chain recombines TRBV18 with TRBJ2-5; D remains ambiguous. Deletions cut 3 bases from V and 4 bases from J, with 9 bases between. CDR1 and CDR2 from the germline V gene are KGHSH and LQKENI. The CDR3 contains 13 residues. For the CDR3, the DNA is TGTGCCAGCTCACCCGGGCGATCAGAGACCCAGTACTTC. Encoded protein: CASSPGRSETQYF.

V and J are TRBV28 and TRBJ1-1; D uncertain. V lost 1 base and J lost 12, with 12 bases in between. The length of the CDR3 is 12 residues. Per the germline V gene, CDR1 is MDHEN and CDR2 is SYDVKM. In nucleotides, the CDR3 is TGTGCCAGCAGTTTATTGTCGGGCGGGACTTTCTTT. As protein: CASSLLSGGTFF.